The rows below give T cell receptor beta chains drawn from one sample of a study of CD8+CD57+ T cells in acquired aplastic anemia. TCRdb independently ran MiXCR on the reads; one entry per CDR3 protein. The sample includes around 150,000 distinct CDR3 sequences, about 45% of them seen just once. Material for sequencing was sorted CD4+, CD8+, or CD8+CD57+ T cells (not recorded which) from PBMCs. The receptor source for this set is a human donor with aplastic anemia. Both conserved end residues are part of each CDR3. D genes are given only for firm matches. Only some rows state a clone size, as once, few, many or a class for expanded clones.

D gene: NA
J gene: TRBJ2-1
V gene: TRBV12-3/TRBV12-4
clone size: many
CDR3 DNA: TGTGCCAGCAGTCTGAGCCCTCAGCAGTTCTTC
CDR3 protein: CASSLSPQQFF

D gene: TRBD1
J gene: TRBJ1-3
V gene: TRBV4-1
clone size: many
CDR3 DNA: TGCGCCAGCAGCGCTCCGGGACAGGGGGCTCGGCGTGGAAACACCATATATTTT
CDR3 protein: CASSAPGQGARRGNTIYF

D gene: NA
J gene: TRBJ1-1
V gene: TRBV7-6
clone size: NA
CDR3 DNA: TGTGCCAGCAGCTTAGAGACCGACACTGAAGCTTTCTTT
CDR3 protein: CASSLETDTEAFF

D gene: NA
J gene: TRBJ2-5
V gene: TRBV10-3
clone size: once
CDR3 DNA: TGTGCCGTCGGACGGAACCAAGAGACCCAGTACTTC
CDR3 protein: CAVGRNQETQYF

D gene: NA
J gene: TRBJ2-3
V gene: TRBV5-1
clone size: many
CDR3 DNA: TGCGCCAGCAGCTTGGAGGATACGCAGTATTTT
CDR3 protein: CASSLEDTQYF

D gene: NA
J gene: TRBJ2-1
V gene: TRBV6-2/TRBV6-3
clone size: few
CDR3 DNA: TGTGCCAGCAGTTACGGGACTCCTGTTTACAATGAGCAGTTCTTC
CDR3 protein: CASSYGTPVYNEQFF

D gene: NA
J gene: TRBJ1-3
V gene: TRBV9
clone size: many
CDR3 DNA: TGTGCCAGCAGCCGAGCTGGAAACACCATATATTTT
CDR3 protein: CASSRAGNTIYF

D gene: TRBD1
J gene: TRBJ2-1
V gene: TRBV5-1
clone size: NA
CDR3 DNA: TGCGCCAGCAGCTTAAATCCGGGACAGGGGGCCAATGAGCAGTCCTTC
CDR3 protein: CASSLNPGQGANEQSF

D gene: TRBD1
J gene: TRBJ2-7
V gene: TRBV11-1
clone size: NA
CDR3 DNA: TGTGCCAGCAGCTTATCGGGACAGGGGGCTACCTACGAGCAGTACTTC
CDR3 protein: CASSLSGQGATYEQYF

D gene: NA
J gene: TRBJ2-5
V gene: TRBV11-2
clone size: NA
CDR3 DNA: TGTGCCAGCAGCCAGGTTGTTGGGGGCCGAAGCCAAGAGACCCAGTACTTC
CDR3 protein: CASSQVVGGRSQETQYF

D gene: NA
J gene: TRBJ2-2
V gene: TRBV4-3
clone size: many
CDR3 DNA: TGCGCCAGCAGCCAAGATAACACCGGGGAGCTGTTTTTT
CDR3 protein: CASSQDNTGELFF

D gene: NA
J gene: TRBJ2-5
V gene: TRBV5-1
clone size: many
CDR3 DNA: TGCGCCAGCAGCGACCAGGGAAGGGAGACCCAGTACTTC
CDR3 protein: CASSDQGRETQYF

D gene: TRBD1
J gene: TRBJ1-6
V gene: TRBV20-1
clone size: NA
CDR3 DNA: TGCAGTGCTAGTAGGGGACAGGAAAATTCACCCCTCCACTTT
CDR3 protein: CSASRGQENSPLHF

D gene: TRBD1
J gene: TRBJ1-1
V gene: TRBV19
clone size: NA
CDR3 DNA: TGTGCCAGTGTAAGCGGGACAGGGAACACTGAAGCTTTCTTT
CDR3 protein: CASVSGTGNTEAFF

D gene: NA
J gene: TRBJ2-3
V gene: TRBV6-4
clone size: few
CDR3 DNA: TGTGCCAGCATATTTCCAGATACGCAGTATTTT
CDR3 protein: CASIFPDTQYF

D gene: NA
J gene: TRBJ2-2
V gene: TRBV20-1
clone size: many
CDR3 DNA: TGCAGTGCTTACGACCCACGTAGAGGGGAGCTGTTTTTT
CDR3 protein: CSAYDPRRGELFF

D gene: NA
J gene: TRBJ2-1
V gene: TRBV20-1
clone size: NA
CDR3 DNA: TGCAGTGCTAGACCAGCTGGGTCCTACAATGAGCAGTTCTTC
CDR3 protein: CSARPAGSYNEQFF

D gene: NA
J gene: TRBJ2-5
V gene: TRBV20-1
clone size: many
CDR3 DNA: TGCAGTGCTAGAGGGGAGACCCAGTACTTC
CDR3 protein: CSARGETQYF

D gene: TRBD1
J gene: TRBJ1-1
V gene: TRBV15
clone size: once
CDR3 DNA: TGTGCCACCAGCAGCGACGGGACAGCGAACACTGAAGCTTTCTTT
CDR3 protein: CATSSDGTANTEAFF

D gene: TRBD1
J gene: TRBJ1-5
V gene: TRBV2
clone size: NA
CDR3 DNA: TGTGCCAGCAGTCCCCTGGACAGGGGTAGCAATCAGCCCCAGCATTTT
CDR3 protein: CASSPLDRGSNQPQHF

D gene: NA
J gene: TRBJ1-2
V gene: TRBV10-3
clone size: NA
CDR3 DNA: TGTGCCATCAGTGAGTCCGGCAAGGCATCGTCTTTTGGCTACACCTTC
CDR3 protein: CAISESGKASSFGYTF

D gene: TRBD1
J gene: TRBJ2-1
V gene: TRBV19
clone size: NA
CDR3 DNA: TGTGCCAGTAGTTACGACAGGGGGTCCTACAATGAGCAGTTCTTC
CDR3 protein: CASSYDRGSYNEQFF

D gene: NA
J gene: TRBJ1-5
V gene: TRBV5-5
clone size: many
CDR3 DNA: TGTGCCAGCAGCTTAGTAGGGGGCAATCAGCCCCAGCATTTT
CDR3 protein: CASSLVGGNQPQHF

D gene: TRBD2
J gene: TRBJ2-3
V gene: TRBV11-2
clone size: many
CDR3 DNA: TGTGCCAGCAGCTTAGGACTAGGATTAGGACTAGCGGGAGCAGATACGCAGTATTTT
CDR3 protein: CASSLGLGLGLAGADTQYF

D gene: NA
J gene: TRBJ1-5
V gene: TRBV12-3/TRBV12-4
clone size: many
CDR3 DNA: TGTGCCAGCAGTTTAAATAGTCAGAATCAGCCCCAGCATTTT
CDR3 protein: CASSLNSQNQPQHF

D gene: TRBD2
J gene: TRBJ2-6
V gene: TRBV3-1
clone size: many
CDR3 DNA: TGTGCCAGCGGACTAGCGGGAGATGGGGCCAACGTCCTGACTTTC
CDR3 protein: CASGLAGDGANVLTF

D gene: TRBD1
J gene: TRBJ1-2
V gene: TRBV2
clone size: NA
CDR3 DNA: TGTGCCAGCCCCGGACAGGGGATGGGTGGCTACACCTTC
CDR3 protein: CASPGQGMGGYTF